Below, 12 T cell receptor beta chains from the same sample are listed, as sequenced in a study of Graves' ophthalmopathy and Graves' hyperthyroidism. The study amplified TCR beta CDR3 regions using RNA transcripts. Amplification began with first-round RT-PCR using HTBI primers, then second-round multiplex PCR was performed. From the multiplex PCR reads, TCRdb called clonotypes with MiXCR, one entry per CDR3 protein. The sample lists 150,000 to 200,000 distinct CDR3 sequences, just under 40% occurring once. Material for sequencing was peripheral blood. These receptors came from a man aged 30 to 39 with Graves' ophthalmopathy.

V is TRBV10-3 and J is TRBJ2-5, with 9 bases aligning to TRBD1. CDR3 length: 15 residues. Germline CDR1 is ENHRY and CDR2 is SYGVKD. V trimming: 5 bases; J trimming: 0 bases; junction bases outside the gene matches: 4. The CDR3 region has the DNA TGTGCCATCAGTCCCGGGACAGGGTACCAAGAGACCCAGTACTTC. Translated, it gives CAISPGTGYQETQYF.

CDR3 bases: TGTGCCAGCAGTTTTACTTATGGACGCTTGGAGACCCAGTACTTC. This gives the protein CASSFTYGRLETQYF. J is TRBJ2-5 and V is TRBV27; D gene uncertain. The V end lost 3 bases, the J end lost 5 bases, and 16 bases lay between the germline ends. CDR1 and CDR2 from the germline V gene are MNHEY and SMNVEV (reference sequence). This CDR3 contains 15 residues.

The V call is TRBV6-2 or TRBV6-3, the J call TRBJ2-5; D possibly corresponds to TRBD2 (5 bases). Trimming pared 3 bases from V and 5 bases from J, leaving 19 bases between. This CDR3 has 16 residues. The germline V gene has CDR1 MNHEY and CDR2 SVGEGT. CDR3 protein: CASSYFEGPPSETQYF. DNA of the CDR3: TGTGCCAGCAGTTATTTTGAGGGCCCCCCCTCGGAGACCCAGTACTTC.

The CDR3 bases are TGTGCCAGCAGTTTAGGCCTAGCGGGAGTCCAAGAGCAGTACTTC. It translates to CASSLGLAGVQEQYF. The rearrangement joins TRBV28 to TRBJ2-7; 10 positions match TRBD2. The germline V gene has CDR1 MDHEN and CDR2 SYDVKM. The CDR3 consists of 15 residues. Unmatched junction bases numbered 8, after V lost 2 bases and J lost 7 bases.

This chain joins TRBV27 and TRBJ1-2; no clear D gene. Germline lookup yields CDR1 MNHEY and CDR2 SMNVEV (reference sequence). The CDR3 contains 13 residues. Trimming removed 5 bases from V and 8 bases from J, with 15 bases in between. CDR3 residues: CASSESDRPGYTF. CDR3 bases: TGTGCCAGCAGTGAATCAGACCGTCCCGGCTACACCTTC.

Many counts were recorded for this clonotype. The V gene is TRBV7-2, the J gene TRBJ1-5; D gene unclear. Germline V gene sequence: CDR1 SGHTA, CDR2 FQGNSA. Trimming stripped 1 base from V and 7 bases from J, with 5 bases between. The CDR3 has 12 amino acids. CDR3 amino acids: CASSLVGQPQHF. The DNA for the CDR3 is TGTGCCAGCAGCTTAGTGGGGCAGCCCCAGCATTTT.

The CDR3 nucleotides read TGTGCCAGCAGCTCCTCTGGGTACCGGGAGACCCAGTACTTC. The encoded protein is CASSSSGYRETQYF. V and J are TRBV7-2 and TRBJ2-5; D is ambiguous. The germline V and J ends were trimmed by 4 bases and 5 bases, with 14 bases remaining between them. This CDR3 region has 14 residues. CDR1 is SGHTA and CDR2 is FQGNSA in the germline V gene. The whole variable domain, remainder taken from reference TRBV7-2 and TRBJ2-5, is GAGVSQSPSNKVTEKGKDVELRCDPISGHTALYWYRQSLGQGLEFLIYFQGNSAPDKSGLPSDRFSAERTGGSVSTLTIQRTQQEDSAVYLCASSSSGYRETQYFGPGTRLLVL.

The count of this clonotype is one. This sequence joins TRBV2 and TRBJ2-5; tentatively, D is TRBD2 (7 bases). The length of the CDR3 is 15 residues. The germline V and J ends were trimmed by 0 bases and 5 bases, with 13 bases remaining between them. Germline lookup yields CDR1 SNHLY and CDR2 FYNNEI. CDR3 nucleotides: TGTGCCAGCAGTGAAGCGGGGGGGCCGGGTGAGACCCAGTACTTC. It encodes CASSEAGGPGETQYF.

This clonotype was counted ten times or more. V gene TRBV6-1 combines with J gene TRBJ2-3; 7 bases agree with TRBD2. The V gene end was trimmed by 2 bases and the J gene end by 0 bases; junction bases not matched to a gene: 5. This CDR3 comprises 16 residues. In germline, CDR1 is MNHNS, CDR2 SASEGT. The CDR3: CASSETSESSTDTQYF. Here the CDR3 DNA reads TGTGCCAGCAGTGAAACTAGCGAGAGTAGCACAGATACGCAGTATTTT.

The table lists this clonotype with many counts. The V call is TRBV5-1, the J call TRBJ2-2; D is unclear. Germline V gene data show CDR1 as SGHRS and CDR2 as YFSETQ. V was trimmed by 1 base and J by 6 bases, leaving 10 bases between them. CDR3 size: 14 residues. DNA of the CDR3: TGCGCCAGCAGCTTGTTATCAGACGCCGGGGAGCTGTTTTTT. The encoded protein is CASSLLSDAGELFF.

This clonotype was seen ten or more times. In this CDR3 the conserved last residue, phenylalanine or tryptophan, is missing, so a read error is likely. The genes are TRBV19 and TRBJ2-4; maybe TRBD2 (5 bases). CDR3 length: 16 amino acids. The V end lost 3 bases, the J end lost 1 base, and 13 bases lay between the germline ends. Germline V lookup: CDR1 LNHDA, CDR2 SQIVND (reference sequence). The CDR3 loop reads CASSISERLAKNIQYL. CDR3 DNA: TGTGCCAGTAGTATTTCCGAGCGGTTGGCCAAAAACATTCAGTACCTC.

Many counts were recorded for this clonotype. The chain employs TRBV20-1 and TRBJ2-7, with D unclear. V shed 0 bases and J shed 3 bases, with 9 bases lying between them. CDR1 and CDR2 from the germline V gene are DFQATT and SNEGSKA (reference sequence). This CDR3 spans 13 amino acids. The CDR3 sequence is CSARDVKDYEQYF. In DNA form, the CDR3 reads TGCAGTGCTAGAGATGTGAAGGACTACGAGCAGTACTTC.